The 5 T cell receptor beta chains given below trace back to one sample, sequenced in a study of CD8+ T cells in alopecia areata. Treatment of the sample: oral pan-JAK inhibitor, 5-10 mg twice daily. RNA extraction and reverse transcription yielded cDNA as sequencing template. Sequencing was performed with immunoSEQ multiplex PCR; in TCRdb, only in-frame clones are kept and a portion is missing. The sample carries 200,000 to 250,000 clones, under 70% recorded once. The sample in question was CD4+ T cells sorted from blood, obtained at week 4, from a patient treated with tofacitinib. Receptors were obtained from a human donor with alopecia areata.

The rearrangement joins TRBV10-3 to TRBJ2-1, with unresolved D. From germline, CDR1 is ENHRY and CDR2 SYGVKD. This CDR3 is built from 14 residues. Trimming took 10 bases from V and 3 from J, leaving 16 bases between them. The CDR3 DNA sequence: TGTGCCACCCGGCCGTCTACCATCTACAATGAGCAGTTCTTC. Its translation is CATRPSTIYNEQFF.

This clone appeared a single time. V usage is TRBV29-1 and J usage is TRBJ1-2; the D is unclear. Germline V lookup: CDR1 SQVTM, CDR2 ANQGSEA. The length of the CDR3 is 12 residues. V shed 8 bases and J shed 2 bases, with 12 bases lying between them. The DNA of the CDR3 is TGCAGCATTCGGACGGCCAACTATGGCTACACCTTC. This gives the protein CSIRTANYGYTF. Based on the CDR3 plus reference TRBV29-1 and TRBJ1-2, the full variable domain is SAVISQKPSRDICQRGTSLTIQCQVDSQVTMMFWYRQQPGQSLTLIATANQGSEATYESGFVIDKFPISRPNLTFSTLTVSNMSPEDSSIYLCSIRTANYGYTFGSGTRLTVV.

This chain connects TRBV25-1 to TRBJ2-1; D may be TRBD1 (5 bases). Trimming removed 2 bases from V and 0 bases from J, with 8 bases in between. In germline, CDR1 is MGHDK, CDR2 SYGVNS. The CDR3 spans 15 residues. The CDR3 spells CASSEVRGSYNEQFF. In DNA, the CDR3 is TGTGCCAGCAGTGAAGTTAGGGGCTCCTACAATGAGCAGTTCTTC.

CDR3 protein: CASSESGSAYRIEQFF. The CDR3 DNA reads TGTGCCAGCAGTGAATCGGGGAGTGCCTACAGAATTGAGCAGTTCTTC. The chain joins TRBV25-1 to TRBJ2-1; D is possibly TRBD2 (5 bases). V was pared by 1 base and J by 9 bases, with 19 bases between. Germline values: CDR1 MGHDK, CDR2 SYGVNS. The CDR3 is 16 amino acids.

The chain uses TRBV9 and TRBJ2-1; 8 bases are a match to TRBD1. After removal of 3 bases from V and 9 bases from J, the junction contained 8 bases not matched to a gene. Germline V gene lookup returns CDR1 SGDLS and CDR2 YYNGEE. The CDR3 length is 14 residues. DNA for the CDR3: TGTGCCAGCAGCGAGGGACAGGCCTATGGTGAGCAGTTCTTC. This gives the protein CASSEGQAYGEQFF.